The 3 T cell receptor beta chains reported below all come from one sample, sequenced in a study of PD-L1 blockade in urothelial cancer. Libraries were prepared by immunoSEQ multiplex PCR; TCRdb keeps only in-frame clonotypes and omits some of them. The table shows over 35,000 clones, with more than 85% occurring only once. The sample's time point: pretreatment peripheral blood. This material consisted of PBMCs, taken around atezolizumab (anti-PD-L1) treatment. These receptors came from a woman aged 55-69 years with urothelial cancer.

J is TRBJ2-1 and V is TRBV6-5, with D tentatively TRBD1 (5 bases). V dropped 3 bases and J dropped 6 bases, with 9 bases sitting between them. From germline, CDR1 is MNHEY and CDR2 SVGAGI. The CDR3 has 13 residues. CDR3 residues: CASSYGQGNEQFF. The CDR3, as DNA: TGTGCCAGCAGTTATGGCCAGGGCAATGAGCAGTTCTTC.

This chain's CDR3 is CASSLVKWGQGNEKLFF. CDR3 sequence (DNA): TGTGCCAGCAGTTTGGTAAAATGGGGGCAGGGGAATGAAAAACTGTTTTTT. The V and J genes are TRBV28 and TRBJ1-4; D perhaps matches TRBD1 (6 bases). CDR1 is MDHEN and CDR2 is SYDVKM in the germline V gene. With 3 bases removed from V and 5 bases from J, the gap between germline ends came to 19 bases. This CDR3 spans 17 amino acids.

This clone has a single count. This chain connects TRBV27 to TRBJ2-7; no definite D call. The CDR3 has 11 amino acids. CDR1 is MNHEY, CDR2 SMNVEV, per germline (reference sequence). Trimming cost V 4 bases and J 3 bases, with 4 bases left between them. The CDR3 is CASSSVYEQYF. The CDR3 nucleotides are TGTGCCAGCAGTTCCGTCTACGAGCAGTACTTC.